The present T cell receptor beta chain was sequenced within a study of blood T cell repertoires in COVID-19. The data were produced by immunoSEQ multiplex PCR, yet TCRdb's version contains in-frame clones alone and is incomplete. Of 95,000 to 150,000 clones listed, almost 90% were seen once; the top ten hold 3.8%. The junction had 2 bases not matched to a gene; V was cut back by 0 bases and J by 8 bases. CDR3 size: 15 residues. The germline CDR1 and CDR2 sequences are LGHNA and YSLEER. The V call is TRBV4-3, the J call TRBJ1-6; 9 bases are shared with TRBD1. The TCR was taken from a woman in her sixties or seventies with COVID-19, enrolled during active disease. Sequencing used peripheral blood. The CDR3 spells CASSQDRTGDSPLHF. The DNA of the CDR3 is TGCGCCAGCAGCCAAGATAGGACAGGGGATTCACCCCTCCACTTT.